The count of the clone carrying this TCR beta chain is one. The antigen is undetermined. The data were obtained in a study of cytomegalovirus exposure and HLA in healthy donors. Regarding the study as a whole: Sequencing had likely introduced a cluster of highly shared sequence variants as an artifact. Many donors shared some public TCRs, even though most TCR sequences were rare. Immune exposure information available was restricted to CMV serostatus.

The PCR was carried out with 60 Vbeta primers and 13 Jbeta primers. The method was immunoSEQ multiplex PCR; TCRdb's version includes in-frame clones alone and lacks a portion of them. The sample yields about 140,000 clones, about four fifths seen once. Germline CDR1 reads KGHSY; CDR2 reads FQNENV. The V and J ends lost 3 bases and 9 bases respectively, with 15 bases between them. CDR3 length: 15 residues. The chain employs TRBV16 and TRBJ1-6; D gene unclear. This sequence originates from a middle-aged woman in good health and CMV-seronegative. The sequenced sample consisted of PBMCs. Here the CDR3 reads CASSHRDGLASPLHF. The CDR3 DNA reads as TGTGCCAGCAGCCACAGAGACGGGTTAGCTTCACCCCTCCACTTT. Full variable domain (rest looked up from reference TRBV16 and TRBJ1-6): GEEVAQTPKHLVRGEGQKAKLYCAPIKGHSYVFWYQQVLKNEFKFLISFQNENVFDETGMPKERFSAKCLPNSPCSLEIQATKLEDSAVYFCASSHRDGLASPLHFGNGTRLTVT.